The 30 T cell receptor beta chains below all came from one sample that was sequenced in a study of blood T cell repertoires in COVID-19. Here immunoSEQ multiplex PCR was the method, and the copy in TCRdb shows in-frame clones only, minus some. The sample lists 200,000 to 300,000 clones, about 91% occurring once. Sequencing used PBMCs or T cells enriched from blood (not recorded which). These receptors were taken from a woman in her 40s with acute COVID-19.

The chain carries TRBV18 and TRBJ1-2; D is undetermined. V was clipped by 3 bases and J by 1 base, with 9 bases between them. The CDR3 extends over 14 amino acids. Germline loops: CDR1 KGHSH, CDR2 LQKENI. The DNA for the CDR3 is TGTGCCAGCTCACCTAGCCAGAATAACTATGGCTACACCTTC. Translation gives CASSPSQNNYGYTF.

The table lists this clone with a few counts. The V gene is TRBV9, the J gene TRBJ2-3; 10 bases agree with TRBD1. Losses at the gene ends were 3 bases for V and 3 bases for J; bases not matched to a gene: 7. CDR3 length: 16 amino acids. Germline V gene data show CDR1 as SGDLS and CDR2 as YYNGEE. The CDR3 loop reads CASSATGTGVTDTQYF. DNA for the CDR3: TGTGCCAGCAGCGCCACCGGGACAGGGGTAACAGATACGCAGTATTTT. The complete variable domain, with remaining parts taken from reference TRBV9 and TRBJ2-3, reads DSGVTQTPKHLITATGQRVTLRCSPRSGDLSVYWYQQSLDQGLQFLIQYYNGEERAKGNILERFSAQQFPDLHSELNLSSLELGDSALYFCASSATGTGVTDTQYFGPGTRLTVL.

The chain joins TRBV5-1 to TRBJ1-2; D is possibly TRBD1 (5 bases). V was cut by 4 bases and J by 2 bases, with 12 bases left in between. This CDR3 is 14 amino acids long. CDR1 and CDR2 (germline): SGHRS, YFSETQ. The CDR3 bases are TGCGCCAGCAGCCACGGGGGAACGAACTATGGCTACACCTTC. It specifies CASSHGGTNYGYTF.

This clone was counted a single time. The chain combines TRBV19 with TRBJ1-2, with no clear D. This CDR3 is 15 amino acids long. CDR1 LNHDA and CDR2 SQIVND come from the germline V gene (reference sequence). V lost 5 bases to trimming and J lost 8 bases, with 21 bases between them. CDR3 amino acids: CASSLSGFKAPGYTF. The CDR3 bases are TGTGCCAGTAGTCTCTCGGGATTCAAGGCTCCAGGCTACACCTTC.

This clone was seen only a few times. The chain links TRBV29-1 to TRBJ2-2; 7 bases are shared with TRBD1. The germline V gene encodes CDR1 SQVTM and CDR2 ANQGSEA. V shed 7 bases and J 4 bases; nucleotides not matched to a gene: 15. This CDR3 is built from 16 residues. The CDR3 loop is CSALPQGFLSTGELFF. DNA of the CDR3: TGCAGCGCCCTACCACAGGGGTTCCTTTCCACCGGGGAGCTGTTTTTT.

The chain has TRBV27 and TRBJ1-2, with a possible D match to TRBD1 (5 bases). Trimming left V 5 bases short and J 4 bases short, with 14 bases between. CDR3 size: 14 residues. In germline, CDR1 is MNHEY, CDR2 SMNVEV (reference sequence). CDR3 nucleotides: TGTGCCAGCAGTAAAAGACAGTCGGGCTATGGCTACACCTTC. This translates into CASSKRQSGYGYTF.

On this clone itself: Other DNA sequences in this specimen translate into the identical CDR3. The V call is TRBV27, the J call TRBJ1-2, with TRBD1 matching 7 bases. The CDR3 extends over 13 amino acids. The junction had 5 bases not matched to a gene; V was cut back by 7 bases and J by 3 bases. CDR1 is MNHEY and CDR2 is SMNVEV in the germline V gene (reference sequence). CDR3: CASTRTGDYGYTF. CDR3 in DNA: TGTGCCAGCACTCGAACAGGGGACTATGGCTACACCTTC.

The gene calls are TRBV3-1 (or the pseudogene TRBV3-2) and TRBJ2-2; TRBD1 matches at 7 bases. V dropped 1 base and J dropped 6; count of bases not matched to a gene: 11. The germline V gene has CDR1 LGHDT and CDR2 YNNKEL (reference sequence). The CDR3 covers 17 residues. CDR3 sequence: CASSQGRGGRWSGELFF. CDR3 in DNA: TGTGCCAGCAGCCAAGGGAGAGGGGGCAGGTGGTCCGGGGAGCTGTTTTTT.

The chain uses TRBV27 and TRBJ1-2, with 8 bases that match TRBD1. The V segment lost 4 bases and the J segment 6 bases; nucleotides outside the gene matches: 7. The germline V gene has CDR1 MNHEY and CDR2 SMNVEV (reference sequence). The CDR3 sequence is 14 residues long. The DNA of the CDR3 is TGTGCCAGCAGTTCAAGGACAGGGCCCCATGGCTACACCTTC. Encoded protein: CASSSRTGPHGYTF.

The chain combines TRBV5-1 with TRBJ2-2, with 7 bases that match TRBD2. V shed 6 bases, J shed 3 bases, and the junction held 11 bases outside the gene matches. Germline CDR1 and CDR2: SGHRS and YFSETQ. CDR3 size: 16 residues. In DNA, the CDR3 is TGCGCCAGCAAGGGCGGGAGCGCCGGGGACACCGGGGAGCTGTTTTTT. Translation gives CASKGGSAGDTGELFF. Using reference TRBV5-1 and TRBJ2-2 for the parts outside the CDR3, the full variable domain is KAGVTQTPRYLIKTRGQQVTLSCSPISGHRSVSWYQQTPGQGLQFLFEYFSETQRNKGNFPGRFSGRQFSNSRSEMNVSTLELGDSALYLCASKGGSAGDTGELFFGEGSRLTVL.

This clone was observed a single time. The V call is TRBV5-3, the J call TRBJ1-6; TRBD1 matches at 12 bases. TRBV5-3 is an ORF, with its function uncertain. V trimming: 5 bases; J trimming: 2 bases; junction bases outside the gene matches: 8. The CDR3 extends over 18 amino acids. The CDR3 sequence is CARSPGQGARAYNSPLHF. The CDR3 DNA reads TGTGCCAGAAGTCCGGGACAGGGGGCGCGGGCCTATAATTCACCCCTCCACTTT.

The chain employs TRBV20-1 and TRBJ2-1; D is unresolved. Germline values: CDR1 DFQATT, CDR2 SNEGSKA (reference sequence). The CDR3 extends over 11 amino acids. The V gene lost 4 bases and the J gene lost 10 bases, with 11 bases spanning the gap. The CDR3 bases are TGCAGTGCTACTAGTGCTTCGGAGCAGTTCTTC. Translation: CSATSASEQFF.

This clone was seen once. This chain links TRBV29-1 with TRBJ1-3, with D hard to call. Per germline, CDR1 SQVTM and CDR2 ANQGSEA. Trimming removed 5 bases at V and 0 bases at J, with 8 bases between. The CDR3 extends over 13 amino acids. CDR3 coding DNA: TGCAGCGTTCTTTTGCGCTCTGGAAACACCATATATTTT. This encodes CSVLLRSGNTIYF.

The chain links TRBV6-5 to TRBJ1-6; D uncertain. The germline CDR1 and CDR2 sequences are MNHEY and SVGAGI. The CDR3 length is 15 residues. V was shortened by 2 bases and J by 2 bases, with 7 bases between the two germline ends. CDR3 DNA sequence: TGTGCCAGCAGTTACGCGGGTACCTATAATTCACCCCTCCACTTT. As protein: CASSYAGTYNSPLHF.

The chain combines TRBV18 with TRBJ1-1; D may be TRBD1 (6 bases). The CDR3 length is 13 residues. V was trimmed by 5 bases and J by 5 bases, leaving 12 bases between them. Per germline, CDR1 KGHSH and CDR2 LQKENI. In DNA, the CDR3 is TGTGCCAGCTCATCAAAACAGGGAACTGAAGCTTTCTTT. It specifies CASSSKQGTEAFF.

CDR3 residues: CASSSDRVTTEAFF. The CDR3 DNA is TGTGCCAGCAGCTCCGACAGGGTAACAACTGAAGCTTTCTTT. The V and J genes are TRBV7-6 and TRBJ1-1; 7 positions agree with TRBD1. V lost 4 bases, J lost 5 bases, and 7 bases stayed unmatched. Germline CDR1 is SGHVS and CDR2 is FNYEAQ. The CDR3 consists of 14 residues.

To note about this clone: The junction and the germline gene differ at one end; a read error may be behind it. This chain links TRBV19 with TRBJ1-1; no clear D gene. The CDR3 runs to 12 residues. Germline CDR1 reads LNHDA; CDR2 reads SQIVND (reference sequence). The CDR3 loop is CASTSRGAEAFF. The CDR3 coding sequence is TGTGCCAGTACCTCGCGGGGAGCTGAAGCTTTCTTC.

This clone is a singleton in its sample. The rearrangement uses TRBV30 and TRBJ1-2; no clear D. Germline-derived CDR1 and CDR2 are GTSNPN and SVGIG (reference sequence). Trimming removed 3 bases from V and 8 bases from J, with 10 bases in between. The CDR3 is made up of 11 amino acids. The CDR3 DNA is TGTGCCTGGAGAGTCCAGCGGGGCTACACCTTC. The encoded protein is CAWRVQRGYTF.

CDR3 in amino acids: CASSLQQGNYGYTF. CDR3 bases: TGTGCCAGCAGCTTACAACAGGGGAACTATGGCTACACCTTC. The gene calls are TRBV7-8 and TRBJ1-2, with 7 bases identical to TRBD1. From germline, CDR1 is SGHVS and CDR2 FQNEAQ. This CDR3 contains 14 residues. The V and J ends lost 2 bases and 2 bases, in that order; junction bases with no gene match: 2.

CDR3 sequence: CASSVKRDREFLGNYGYTF. CDR3 coding DNA: TGTGCCAGCAGCGTAAAGCGGGACAGGGAATTTTTAGGTAACTATGGCTACACCTTC. The V and J genes are TRBV7-2 and TRBJ1-2; 9 bases align to TRBD1. With 5 bases clipped from V and 1 base from J, the junction kept 17 bases outside the gene matches. The V gene's germline CDR1 is SGHTA and CDR2 FQGNSA. The CDR3 totals 19 residues. The complete variable domain, with remaining parts taken from reference TRBV7-2 and TRBJ1-2, reads GAGVSQSPSNKVTEKGKDVELRCDPISGHTALYWYRQSLGQGLEFLIYFQGNSAPDKSGLPSDRFSAERTGGSVSTLTIQRTQQEDSAVYLCASSVKRDREFLGNYGYTFGSGTRLTVV.

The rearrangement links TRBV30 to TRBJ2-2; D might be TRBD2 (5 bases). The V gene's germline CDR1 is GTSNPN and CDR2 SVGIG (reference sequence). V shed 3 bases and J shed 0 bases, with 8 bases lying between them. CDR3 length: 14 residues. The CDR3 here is CAWRRGSNTGELFF. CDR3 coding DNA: TGTGCCTGGAGAAGAGGGTCGAACACCGGGGAGCTGTTTTTT. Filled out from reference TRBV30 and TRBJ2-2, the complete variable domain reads SQTIHQWPATLVQPVGSPLSLECTVEGTSNPNLYWYRQAAGRGLQLLFYSVGIGQISSEVPQNLSASRPQDRQFILSSKKLLLSDSGFYLCAWRRGSNTGELFFGEGSRLTVL.

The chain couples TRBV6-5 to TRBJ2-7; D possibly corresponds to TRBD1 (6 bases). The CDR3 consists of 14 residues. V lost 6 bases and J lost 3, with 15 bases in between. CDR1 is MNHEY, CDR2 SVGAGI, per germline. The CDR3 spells CASSQDRRGYEQYV. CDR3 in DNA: TGTGCCAGCAGCCAAGACCGCAGGGGCTACGAGCAGTACGTC.

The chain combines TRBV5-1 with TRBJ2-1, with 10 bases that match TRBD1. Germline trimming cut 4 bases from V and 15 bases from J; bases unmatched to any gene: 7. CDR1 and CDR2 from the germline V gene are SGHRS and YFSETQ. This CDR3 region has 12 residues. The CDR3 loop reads CASSVDRGPGFF. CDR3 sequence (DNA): TGCGCCAGCAGCGTCGACAGGGGGCCGGGGTTCTTC.

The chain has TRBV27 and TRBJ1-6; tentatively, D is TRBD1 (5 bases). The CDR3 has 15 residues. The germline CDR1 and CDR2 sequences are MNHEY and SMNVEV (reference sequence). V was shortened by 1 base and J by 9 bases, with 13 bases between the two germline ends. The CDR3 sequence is CASSLYQGWSSPLHF. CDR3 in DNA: TGTGCCAGCAGTTTATATCAGGGATGGAGTTCACCCCTCCACTTT.

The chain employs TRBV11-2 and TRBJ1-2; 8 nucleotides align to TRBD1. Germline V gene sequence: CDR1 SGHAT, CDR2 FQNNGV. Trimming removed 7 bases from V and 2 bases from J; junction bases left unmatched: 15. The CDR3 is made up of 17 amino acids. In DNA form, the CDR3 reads TGTGCCAGCACTACCCTCGGACAGGGCTCTTTAAACTATGGCTACACCTTC. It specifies CASTTLGQGSLNYGYTF.

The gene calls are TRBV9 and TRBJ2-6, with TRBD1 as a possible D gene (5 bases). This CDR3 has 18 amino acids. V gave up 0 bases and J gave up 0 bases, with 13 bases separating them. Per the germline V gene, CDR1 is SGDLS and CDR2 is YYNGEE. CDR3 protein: CASSVGGRVSSGANVLTF. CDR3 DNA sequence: TGTGCCAGCAGCGTAGGGGGCCGCGTCAGCTCTGGGGCCAACGTCCTGACTTTC.

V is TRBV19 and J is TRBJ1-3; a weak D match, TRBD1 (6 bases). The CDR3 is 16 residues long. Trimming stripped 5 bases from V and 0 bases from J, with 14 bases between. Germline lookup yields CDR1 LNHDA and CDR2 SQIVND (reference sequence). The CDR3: CASSPTTGLSGNTIYF. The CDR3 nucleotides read TGTGCCAGTAGTCCGACGACAGGACTCTCTGGAAACACCATATATTTT.

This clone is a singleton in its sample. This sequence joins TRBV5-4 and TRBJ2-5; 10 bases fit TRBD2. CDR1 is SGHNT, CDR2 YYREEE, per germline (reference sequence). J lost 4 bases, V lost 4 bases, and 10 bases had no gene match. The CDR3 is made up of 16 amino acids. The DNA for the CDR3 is TGTGCCAGCAGCCCTCCTAGCGGGAGAGGCGGAGAGACCCAGTACTTC. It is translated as CASSPPSGRGGETQYF.

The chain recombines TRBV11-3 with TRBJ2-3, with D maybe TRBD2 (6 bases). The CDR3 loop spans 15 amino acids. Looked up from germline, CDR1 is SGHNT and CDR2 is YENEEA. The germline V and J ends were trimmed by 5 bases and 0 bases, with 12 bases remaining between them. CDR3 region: CASSQGGSSTDTQYF. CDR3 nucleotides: TGTGCCAGCAGCCAAGGAGGGTCTAGCACAGATACGCAGTATTTT. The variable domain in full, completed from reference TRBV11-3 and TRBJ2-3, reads EAGVVQSPRYKIIEKKQPVAFWCNPISGHNTLYWYLQNLGQGPELLIRYENEEAVDDSQLPKDRFSAERLKGVDSTLKIQPAELGDSAVYLCASSQGGSSTDTQYFGPGTRLTVL.

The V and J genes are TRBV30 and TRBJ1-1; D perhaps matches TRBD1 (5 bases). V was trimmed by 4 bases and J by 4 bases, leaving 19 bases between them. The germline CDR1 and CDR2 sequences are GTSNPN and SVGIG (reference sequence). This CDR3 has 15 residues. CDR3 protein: CAWTLYLGGSTEAFF. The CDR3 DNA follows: TGTGCCTGGACCCTGTACCTCGGGGGTTCCACTGAAGCTTTCTTT.